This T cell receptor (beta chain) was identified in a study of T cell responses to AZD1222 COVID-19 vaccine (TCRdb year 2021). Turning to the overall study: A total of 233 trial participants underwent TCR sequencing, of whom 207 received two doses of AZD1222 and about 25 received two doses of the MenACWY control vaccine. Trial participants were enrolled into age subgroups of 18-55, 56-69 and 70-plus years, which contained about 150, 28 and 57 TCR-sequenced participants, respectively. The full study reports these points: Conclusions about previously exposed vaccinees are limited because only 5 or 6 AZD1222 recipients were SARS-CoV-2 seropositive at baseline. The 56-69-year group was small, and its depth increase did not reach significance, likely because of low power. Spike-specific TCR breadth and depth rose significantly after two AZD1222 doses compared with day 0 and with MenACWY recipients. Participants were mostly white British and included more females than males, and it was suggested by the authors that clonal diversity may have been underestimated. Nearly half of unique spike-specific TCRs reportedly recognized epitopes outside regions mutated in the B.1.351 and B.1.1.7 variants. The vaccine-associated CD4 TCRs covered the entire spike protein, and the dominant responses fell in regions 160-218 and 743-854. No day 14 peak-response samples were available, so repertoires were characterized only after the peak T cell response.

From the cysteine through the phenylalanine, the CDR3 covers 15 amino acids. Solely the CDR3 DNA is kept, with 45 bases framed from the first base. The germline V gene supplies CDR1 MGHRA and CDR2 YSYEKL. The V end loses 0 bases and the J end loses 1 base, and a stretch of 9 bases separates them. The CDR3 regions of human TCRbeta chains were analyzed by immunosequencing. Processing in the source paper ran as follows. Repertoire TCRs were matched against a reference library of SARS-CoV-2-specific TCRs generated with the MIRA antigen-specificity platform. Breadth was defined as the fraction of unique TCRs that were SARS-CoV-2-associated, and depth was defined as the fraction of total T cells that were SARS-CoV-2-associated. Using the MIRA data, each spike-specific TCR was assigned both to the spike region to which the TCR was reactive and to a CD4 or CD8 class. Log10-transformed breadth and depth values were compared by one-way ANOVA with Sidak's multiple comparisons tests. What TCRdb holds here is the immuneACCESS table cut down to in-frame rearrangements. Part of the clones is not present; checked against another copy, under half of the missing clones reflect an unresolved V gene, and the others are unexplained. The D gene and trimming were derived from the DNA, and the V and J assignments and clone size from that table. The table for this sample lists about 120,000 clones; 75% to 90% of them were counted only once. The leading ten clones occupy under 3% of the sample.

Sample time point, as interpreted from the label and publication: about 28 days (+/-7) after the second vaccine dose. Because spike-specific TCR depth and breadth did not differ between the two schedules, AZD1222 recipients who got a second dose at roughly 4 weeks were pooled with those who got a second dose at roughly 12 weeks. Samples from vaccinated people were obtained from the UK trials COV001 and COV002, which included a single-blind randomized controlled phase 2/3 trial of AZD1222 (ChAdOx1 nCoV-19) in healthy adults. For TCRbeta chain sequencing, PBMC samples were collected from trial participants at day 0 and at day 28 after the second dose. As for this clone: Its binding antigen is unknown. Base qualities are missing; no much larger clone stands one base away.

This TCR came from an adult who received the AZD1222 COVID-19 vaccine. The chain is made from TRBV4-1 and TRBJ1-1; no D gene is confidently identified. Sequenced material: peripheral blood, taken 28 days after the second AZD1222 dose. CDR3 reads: CASSQERRWNTEAFF. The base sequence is TGCGCCAGCAGCCAAGAAAGGCGTTGGAACACTGAAGCTTTCTTT.